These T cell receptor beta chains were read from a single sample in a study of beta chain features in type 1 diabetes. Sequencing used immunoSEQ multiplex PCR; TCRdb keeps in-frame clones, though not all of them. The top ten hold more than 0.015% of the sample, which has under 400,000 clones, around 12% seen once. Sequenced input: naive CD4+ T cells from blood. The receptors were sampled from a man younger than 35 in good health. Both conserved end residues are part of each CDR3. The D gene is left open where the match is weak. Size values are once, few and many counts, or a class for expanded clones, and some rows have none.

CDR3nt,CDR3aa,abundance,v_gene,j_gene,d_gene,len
TGTGCCAGCTCACTACCACACAGGTATACTGAAGCTTTCTTT,CASSLPHRYTEAFF,NA,TRBV18,TRBJ1-1,NA,14
TGTGCCAGCAGCGTAGTAGGACTAGCGGGTAACACCGGGGAGCTGTTTTTT,CASSVVGLAGNTGELFF,few,TRBV9,TRBJ2-2,TRBD2,17
TGTGCCAGCAGTTTGCTGACAGGTTATAGCAATCAGCCCCAGCATTTT,CASSLLTGYSNQPQHF,NA,TRBV28,TRBJ1-5,NA,16
TGTGCCAGCACCAGGGACACGGACTATGGCTACACCTTC,CASTRDTDYGYTF,few,TRBV7-9,TRBJ1-2,NA,13
TGCGCCAGCAGCCAAGGACTAGCGGGGGGGCAAGATACGCAGTATTTT,CASSQGLAGGQDTQYF,few,TRBV4-3,TRBJ2-3,TRBD2,16
TGTGCCAGCAGTTTCCGGGACAGAGAGCCCCAGCATTTT,CASSFRDREPQHF,few,TRBV27,TRBJ1-5,TRBD1,13
TGTGCCAGCAGTCCGGGGACAGGGGGTGAGCAGCCCCAGCATTTT,CASSPGTGGEQPQHF,NA,TRBV28,TRBJ1-5,TRBD1,15
TGTGCCAGCTCACCACAGGGGCCCTACACAGATACGCAGTATTTT,CASSPQGPYTDTQYF,few,TRBV18,TRBJ2-3,NA,15
TGTGCCAAACAGACAGGGGGCGACAATGAGCAGTTCTTC,CAKQTGGDNEQFF,few,TRBV30,TRBJ2-1,TRBD1,13
TGTGCCAGCAGCTTAATCAGGGAGGGCTATGGCTACACCTTC,CASSLIREGYGYTF,few,TRBV7-2,TRBJ1-2,NA,14
TGTGCCAGCAGCTTAGGGGCCGGGAACACTGAAGCTTTCTTT,CASSLGAGNTEAFF,NA,TRBV7-9,TRBJ1-1,NA,14
TGTGCCAGCAGCTTAGGGAGCGGGGGCACAGATACGCAGTATTTT,CASSLGSGGTDTQYF,NA,TRBV7-3,TRBJ2-3,TRBD2,15
TGTGCCAGCAGCTTACTAGCGGGAGGGCGGACCGGGGAGCTGTTTTTT,CASSLLAGGRTGELFF,NA,TRBV7-3,TRBJ2-2,TRBD2,16
TGCGCCAGCAGCCGAGACCTAGTAGCGGCAGAGACCCAGTACTTC,CASSRDLVAAETQYF,few,TRBV4-3,TRBJ2-5,NA,15
TGTGCCAGTAGTACGCGCGGGAGGTACAATGAGCAGTTCTTC,CASSTRGRYNEQFF,few,TRBV19,TRBJ2-1,TRBD2,14
TGTGCCAGCAGCCAAGACCTCGGACTAGCGAGTGATACGCAGTATTTT,CASSQDLGLASDTQYF,NA,TRBV14,TRBJ2-3,TRBD2,16
TGTGCCAGCAGCTTGGATAGCAGATCGAACACTGAAGCTTTCTTT,CASSLDSRSNTEAFF,few,TRBV5-4,TRBJ1-1,NA,15
TGTGCCAGCAGCCCCTTTCGGGGGGCTTCACCCCTCCACTTT,CASSPFRGASPLHF,NA,TRBV7-8,TRBJ1-6,NA,14
TGTGCCAGCAGCTTACTCCAGGGGCACACTGAAGCTTTCTTT,CASSLLQGHTEAFF,few,TRBV7-9,TRBJ1-1,NA,14
TGTGCCTGGAGAAGGTTGGGACAACTGAACACTGAAGCTTTCTTT,CAWRRLGQLNTEAFF,NA,TRBV30,TRBJ1-1,NA,15
TGCGCCAGCAGCCAAGAACGGCAGCGTTCCTATGGCTACACCTTC,CASSQERQRSYGYTF,few,TRBV4-3,TRBJ1-2,NA,15
TGTGCCAGTAGACTAGCGCCGATCTACGAGCAGTACTTC,CASRLAPIYEQYF,few,TRBV2,TRBJ2-7,TRBD2,13
TGTGCCAGCAGCCCACGGACAGGGGGCTATGGCTACACCTTC,CASSPRTGGYGYTF,NA,TRBV11-2,TRBJ1-2,TRBD1,14
TGTGCCAGCAGCGTAGCTCAGGGGCGCCAAGAGACCCAGTACTTC,CASSVAQGRQETQYF,NA,TRBV9,TRBJ2-5,NA,15
TGTGCCAGCAGCTGGGGACAGGGTAATTCACCCCTCCACTTT,CASSWGQGNSPLHF,NA,TRBV5-6,TRBJ1-6,TRBD1,14
TGTGCCAGCAGTTTACCGGGGGGACAAGAGACCCAGTACTTC,CASSLPGGQETQYF,few,TRBV28,TRBJ2-5,TRBD2,14
TGTGCCAGCAGCAGGGGGACAGTACAAAACACCGGGGAGCTGTTTTTT,CASSRGTVQNTGELFF,NA,TRBV6-6,TRBJ2-2,TRBD1,16
TGCGCCAGCAGCTTAGGACGGGGAGAACTACGTGGGCAGTACTTC,CASSLGRGELRGQYF,few,TRBV5-1,TRBJ2-7,NA,15
TGTGCCAGCAGCTTAGGGGCTAGCGGAGCTAATGAGCAGTTCTTC,CASSLGASGANEQFF,few,TRBV11-3,TRBJ2-1,TRBD2,15
TGTGCCACCCTACGGGGGAGTACCTATTACGAGCAGTACTTC,CATLRGSTYYEQYF,NA,TRBV2,TRBJ2-7,NA,14
TGTGCCTGGGGGGGGAGAGAAAACAATGAGCAGTTCTTC,CAWGGRENNEQFF,few,TRBV30,TRBJ2-1,NA,13
TGCGCCAGCAGCAGGGCAGGGGTGTCGGCAGATACGCAGTATTTT,CASSRAGVSADTQYF,NA,TRBV5-1,TRBJ2-3,NA,15
TGTGCCAGCGGAAACAGGGGGACGAACACTGAAGCTTTCTTT,CASGNRGTNTEAFF,NA,TRBV11-2,TRBJ1-1,TRBD1,14
TGTGCCTGGAGTCCCAACTCCTACAATGAGCAGTTCTTC,CAWSPNSYNEQFF,NA,TRBV30,TRBJ2-1,NA,13
TGTGCCAGTAGTCTCGACAGGGGGAACACCGGGGAGCTGTTTTTT,CASSLDRGNTGELFF,few,TRBV19,TRBJ2-2,TRBD1,15
TGCGCCAGCAGCTCCCGACTAGCGGGGGCCGTTTTATATAGAGAGACCCAGTACTTC,CASSSRLAGAVLYRETQYF,NA,TRBV5-1,TRBJ2-5,TRBD2,19
TGTGCCTGCCGGGGACCGACTAGCGGGATCAAGACGAGCACGGCCAAAAACATTCAGTACTTC,CACRGPTSGIKTSTAKNIQYF,few,TRBV30,TRBJ2-4,TRBD2,21
TGCGCCAGCAGCCAAGCGTACTCCTACGAGCAGTACTTC,CASSQAYSYEQYF,many,TRBV4-3,TRBJ2-7,NA,13
TGTGCCAGCAGCGGTGGGACAGGGGGCACGTATGAGCAGTTCTTC,CASSGGTGGTYEQFF,NA,TRBV5-6,TRBJ2-1,TRBD1,15
TGCGCCAGCAGCCAGAACTCCGGGACAGGGGTCTCCTACGAGCAGTACTTC,CASSQNSGTGVSYEQYF,once,TRBV4-3,TRBJ2-7,TRBD1,17
TGCGCCAGCAGCCCAACTAGCCTCACAAGCCCCTACAATGAGCAGTTCTTC,CASSPTSLTSPYNEQFF,NA,TRBV5-1,TRBJ2-1,NA,17
TGTGCCAGCAGCCTGCGGACTAGCGCTAACAATGAGCAGTTCTTC,CASSLRTSANNEQFF,few,TRBV27,TRBJ2-1,TRBD2,15
TGTGCCAGCAGCTTAACCGTTCTAGGGGCTGCGGGGGAGCTGTTTTTT,CASSLTVLGAAGELFF,few,TRBV11-3,TRBJ2-2,NA,16
TGTGCCAGCAGCTCCCAGAGGGCCGCGAACACCGGGGAGCTGTTTTTT,CASSSQRAANTGELFF,few,TRBV7-2,TRBJ2-2,NA,16
TGCGCCAGCAGCTTGGGGGCGGGGGAAGCTGAGCAGTTCTTC,CASSLGAGEAEQFF,NA,TRBV5-1,TRBJ2-1,TRBD2,14
TGTGCCAGCAGCGGGATAGGACAGGACTCCGAGCAGTACTTC,CASSGIGQDSEQYF,NA,TRBV7-9,TRBJ2-7,TRBD1,14